Described below is a single T cell receptor beta chain sequence and its context. Its antigen is not identified. The data originate from a study of tumor and adjacent non-tumor tissue in lung cancer. No cell sorting was done before RNA was extracted from the tissue. Donors were chemotherapy-naive, newly diagnosed lung cancer surgical patients in China, August–late 2014. The CDR3 is 14 amino acids. V lost 11 bases and J 2 bases, leaving 19 bases between the germline ends. Germline values: CDR1 MDHEN, CDR2 SYDVKM. A modified ARM-PCR protocol with three rounds of nested PCR amplified TCRbeta. TCRdb reprocessed the multiplex PCR reads via MiXCR and lists one record per CDR3 protein. Among 75,000 to 95,000 distinct CDR3 sequences, 72% were seen once, and the ten largest hold approximately 10%. Findings of the study overall: Significantly higher TCR diversity was found in tumor than normal lung.

Sequencing input: lung tumor tissue. The receptor was isolated from a woman between 35 and 50 years old with non-small cell lung cancer. J is TRBJ2-7 and V is TRBV28; D remains unclear. DNA for the CDR3: TGTGCCGGCATTATTCAGGACGGTCCCTACGAGCAGTACTTC. Its translation: CAGIIQDGPYEQYF.